This T cell receptor beta chain was profiled in a study of cytomegalovirus exposure and HLA in healthy donors. Primers: 60 Vbeta forward and 13 Jbeta reverse. Using immunoSEQ multiplex PCR, the repertoire was profiled, and TCRdb retains in-frame clones only, with some absent. The table has over 85,000 clones, roughly 76% seen once. The CDR3 consists of 13 residues. Deletions cut 6 bases from V and 3 bases from J, with 9 bases between. The germline V gene encodes CDR1 SQVTM and CDR2 ANQGSEA. This clone was seen a single time. The rearrangement uses TRBV29-1 and TRBJ1-6; tentatively, D is TRBD1 (5 bases). This TCR was recovered from a middle-aged man in good health and CMV-seronegative. The sample taken for sequencing was PBMCs. The CDR3 DNA reads TGCAGCGTATTACAGGACTATAATTCACCCCTCCACTTT. Encoded protein: CSVLQDYNSPLHF.